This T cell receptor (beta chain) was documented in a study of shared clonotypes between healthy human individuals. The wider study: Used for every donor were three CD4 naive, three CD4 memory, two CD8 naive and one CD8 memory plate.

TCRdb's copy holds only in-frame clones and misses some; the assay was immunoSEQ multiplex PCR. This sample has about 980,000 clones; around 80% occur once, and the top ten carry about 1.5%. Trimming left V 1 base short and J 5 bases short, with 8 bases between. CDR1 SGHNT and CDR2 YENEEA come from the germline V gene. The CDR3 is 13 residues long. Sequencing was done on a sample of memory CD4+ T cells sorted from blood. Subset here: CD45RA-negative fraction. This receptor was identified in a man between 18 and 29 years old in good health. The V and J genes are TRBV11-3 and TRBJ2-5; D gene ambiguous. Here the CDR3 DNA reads TGTGCCAGCAGCTTAGGGGCGGAGGAGACCCAGTACTTC. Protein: CASSLGAEETQYF.